This is a list of T cell receptor beta chains from one sample in a study of blood T cell repertoires in COVID-19. Repertoires were generated with immunoSEQ multiplex PCR, while TCRdb's copy carries only in-frame clones and drops some. The table has roughly 380,000 clones, around nine tenths seen once. The sequencing sample was made of PBMCs or T cells enriched from blood (not recorded which). Receptors originate from a woman in her 30s who had been exposed to COVID-19. CDR3s include the opening cysteine and the closing phenylalanine or tryptophan. A D gene is named only where the DNA matches it firmly. Not every row has a clone size; where given, it reads once, few, many or a size class.

D gene: TRBD1; clone size: once; J gene: TRBJ1-5; V gene: TRBV5-5; CDR3 protein: CASRSGTGGSYQPQHF; CDR3 DNA: TGTGCCAGCAGATCCGGGACAGGGGGCTCGTATCAGCCCCAGCATTTT
D gene: NA; clone size: once; J gene: TRBJ2-5; V gene: TRBV10-3; CDR3 protein: CAISDGLARETQYF; CDR3 DNA: TGTGCCATCAGTGACGGGCTAGCGAGAGAGACCCAGTACTTC
D gene: NA; clone size: once; J gene: TRBJ2-5; V gene: TRBV24-1; CDR3 protein: CATSGQPQETQYF; CDR3 DNA: TGTGCCACGAGTGGACAGCCTCAAGAGACCCAGTACTTC
D gene: NA; clone size: once; J gene: TRBJ1-2; V gene: TRBV6-5; CDR3 protein: CASSYQGTGLTYGYTF; CDR3 DNA: TGTGCCAGCAGTTATCAGGGGACGGGTCTTACCTATGGCTACACCTTC
D gene: TRBD2; clone size: NA; J gene: TRBJ2-5; V gene: TRBV11-1; CDR3 protein: CASSLTGIAGETQYF; CDR3 DNA: TGTGCCAGCAGCTTAACCGGGATAGCGGGAGAGACCCAGTACTTC
D gene: NA; clone size: few; J gene: TRBJ2-5; V gene: TRBV9; CDR3 protein: CASSVAPGTTNEETQYF; CDR3 DNA: TGTGCCAGCAGCGTAGCGCCCGGGACAACAAATGAAGAGACCCAGTACTTC
D gene: TRBD2; clone size: NA; J gene: TRBJ2-3; V gene: TRBV7-2; CDR3 protein: CASSLEWGLAGPTDTQYF; CDR3 DNA: TGTGCCAGCAGCTTAGAGTGGGGACTAGCGGGACCCACAGATACGCAGTATTTT
D gene: NA; clone size: NA; J gene: TRBJ1-6; V gene: TRBV3-1/TRBV3-2; CDR3 protein: CASSPSGGTSPLHF; CDR3 DNA: TGTGCCAGCAGCCCCTCCGGGGGAACTTCACCCCTCCACTTT
D gene: NA; clone size: once; J gene: TRBJ2-3; V gene: TRBV5-4; CDR3 protein: CASSLDRGRGADTQYF; CDR3 DNA: TGTGCCAGCAGCTTGGATCGGGGCAGGGGGGCAGATACGCAGTATTTT
D gene: TRBD1; clone size: NA; J gene: TRBJ1-6; V gene: TRBV5-1; CDR3 protein: CASSLGGTGDPLHF; CDR3 DNA: TGCGCCAGCAGCTTGGGTGGGACAGGCGATCCCCTCCACTTT
D gene: NA; clone size: NA; J gene: TRBJ1-1; V gene: TRBV13; CDR3 protein: CASSLGRVATEAFF; CDR3 DNA: TGTGCCAGCAGCTTAGGCAGGGTGGCCACTGAAGCTTTCTTT
D gene: TRBD2; clone size: NA; J gene: TRBJ2-7; V gene: TRBV3-1/TRBV3-2; CDR3 protein: CASSQGTSGRALYEQYF; CDR3 DNA: TGTGCCAGCAGCCAAGGGACTAGCGGGAGGGCCCTCTACGAGCAGTACTTC
D gene: TRBD1; clone size: once; J gene: TRBJ1-4; V gene: TRBV28; CDR3 protein: CASSFRQGAVTKTTNEKLFF; CDR3 DNA: TGTGCCAGCAGTTTCCGACAGGGGGCCGTGACGAAAACAACTAATGAAAAACTGTTTTTT
D gene: TRBD2; clone size: NA; J gene: TRBJ2-2; V gene: TRBV5-1; CDR3 protein: CASSRIAGAESGELFF; CDR3 DNA: TGCGCCAGCAGTAGGATAGCGGGAGCGGAGTCCGGGGAGCTGTTTTTT
D gene: NA; clone size: NA; J gene: TRBJ1-1; V gene: TRBV28; CDR3 protein: CASRFPGTLEATEAFF; CDR3 DNA: TGTGCCAGCAGGTTTCCCGGGACATTGGAGGCCACTGAAGCTTTCTTT
D gene: NA; clone size: NA; J gene: TRBJ1-2; V gene: TRBV19; CDR3 protein: CASTPGSTNYGYTF; CDR3 DNA: TGTGCCAGTACCCCAGGAAGCACTAACTATGGCTACACCTTC
D gene: TRBD1; clone size: NA; J gene: TRBJ2-1; V gene: TRBV13; CDR3 protein: CASQSRGLSHNEQFF; CDR3 DNA: TGTGCCAGCCAGTCAAGGGGGCTATCCCACAATGAGCAGTTCTTC
D gene: NA; clone size: NA; J gene: TRBJ1-1; V gene: TRBV9; CDR3 protein: CASSPGHWGTEAFF; CDR3 DNA: TGTGCCAGCAGCCCGGGACATTGGGGCACTGAAGCTTTCTTT